This note documents a single T cell receptor beta chain sequence. TCRdb's table, derived via immunoSEQ multiplex PCR, lists solely in-frame clones and lacks some. The sample holds 250,000 to 300,000 clones, approximately 86% seen once. This entry is derived from a study of blood T cell repertoires in COVID-19. Study-wide context: In each case, the material was cDNA or gDNA derived from T cells, B-cell-depleted T cells, or PBMCs.

The CDR3 has 14 residues. Germline V gene lookup returns CDR1 LGHNA and CDR2 YSLEER. V was pared by 2 bases and J by 6 bases, with 11 bases between. Sample: PBMCs or T cells enriched from blood (not recorded which). This clonotype was sampled from a woman aged 25-40 years who had recovered from COVID-19. V is TRBV4-3 and J is TRBJ2-1, with D possibly matching TRBD2 (6 bases). CDR3 sequence (DNA): TGCGCCAGCAGCCAATTAGCGGCATCCAATGAGCAGTTCTTC. This encodes CASSQLAASNEQFF.